Each of the 20 T cell receptor beta chains below was sequenced from the same sample in a study of beta chain features in type 1 diabetes (dated by TCRdb to 2017 to 2018). Receptor libraries were prepared by the immunoSEQ multiplex PCR assay. All of the isolated RNA was reverse transcribed with the High Capacity cDNA Reverse Transcription Kit, so expressed TCRB transcripts were sequenced. TCRdb re-hosts the immuneACCESS table, in-frame sequences only. Its copies lack some clones; in the studies checked, an unresolved V gene accounts for under half of them, and the cause for the rest is not known. Counted in this sample were some 360,000 clones; about 10% of them appeared once. Around 0.66% of the sample is held by the ten biggest clonotypes. Their cognate antigens are unknown. Results the study describes overall, beyond this receptor: A moderate but significant shortening of TCRB CDR3 length was observed in type 1 diabetes patients in all four CD4+ subsets.

Sequenced sample: central memory CD4+ T cells from blood. These receptors were taken from a man under 40 with type 1 diabetes.

The chain links TRBV18 to TRBJ2-7, with 9 bases aligning to TRBD1. CDR1 and CDR2 (germline): KGHSH, LQKENI. J lost 12 bases, V lost 0 bases, and 9 bases had no gene match. The CDR3 is 14 residues long. Here the CDR3 reads CASSPPGQGVRWYF. In DNA, the CDR3 is TGTGCCAGCTCACCACCGGGACAGGGTGTACGTTGGTACTTC.

The V gene is TRBV7-9, the J gene TRBJ2-5; D gene ambiguous. This CDR3 comprises 14 residues. With 0 bases removed from V and 0 bases from J, the gap between germline ends came to 5 bases. The germline gives CDR1 SEHNR, CDR2 FQNEAQ (reference sequence). CDR3 residues: CASSLAPDQETQYF. The CDR3 bases are TGTGCCAGCAGCTTAGCCCCAGACCAAGAGACCCAGTACTTC.

This rearrangement joins TRBV5-1 to TRBJ2-3; 9 positions agree with TRBD2. The V gene's germline CDR1 is SGHRS and CDR2 YFSETQ. V lost 0 bases to trimming and J lost 0 bases; unmatched junction nucleotides: 2. The CDR3 is 16 residues long. CDR3 amino acids: CASSLGTSASTDTQYF. The CDR3 DNA sequence: TGCGCCAGCAGCTTGGGGACTAGCGCTAGCACAGATACGCAGTATTTT. Full variable domain (remainder filled in from reference TRBV5-1 and TRBJ2-3): KAGVTQTPRYLIKTRGQQVTLSCSPISGHRSVSWYQQTPGQGLQFLFEYFSETQRNKGNFPGRFSGRQFSNSRSEMNVSTLELGDSALYLCASSLGTSASTDTQYFGPGTRLTVL.

This clone appeared a few times. This chain links TRBV10-3 with TRBJ1-1, with D maybe TRBD1 (6 bases). V shed 5 bases and J shed 2 bases, with 12 bases lying between them. Germline V gene lookup returns CDR1 ENHRY and CDR2 SYGVKD. This CDR3 is built from 14 residues. The CDR3: CAISTGPPNTEAFF. The CDR3 DNA is TGTGCCATCAGTACAGGGCCTCCTAACACTGAAGCTTTCTTT.

This chain links TRBV7-3 with TRBJ1-2; D is ambiguous. With 5 bases removed from V and 2 bases from J, the gap between germline ends came to 12 bases. The CDR3 consists of 14 residues. CDR1 SGHTA and CDR2 FQGTGA come from the germline V gene. The CDR3 sequence is CASSLSTANYGYTF. The DNA for the CDR3 is TGTGCCAGCAGCCTAAGTACTGCGAACTATGGCTACACCTTC. Based on the CDR3 plus reference TRBV7-3 and TRBJ1-2, the full variable domain is GAGVSQTPSNKVTEKGKYVELRCDPISGHTALYWYRQSLGQGPEFLIYFQGTGAADDSGLPNDRFFAVRPEGSVSTLKIQRTERGDSAVYLCASSLSTANYGYTFGSGTRLTVV.

As concerns this clone: No DNA is shown, since the ends of the CDR3 on it are uncertain; the CDR3 is the one TCRdb lists. The chain is built from TRBV21-1 and TRBJ2-5; the DNA was not used to check the table's D call, TRBD1. TRBV21-1 is assigned pseudogene status. The CDR3 is 16 residues long, counting both termini. CDR3 in amino acids: CASSKWGQGAKDEQYF.

The sample holds a few counts of this clone. This chain connects TRBV11-3 to TRBJ2-7, with D maybe TRBD2 (5 bases). V gave up 6 bases and J gave up 3 bases, with 21 bases separating them. The CDR3 is 16 amino acids. CDR1 SGHNT and CDR2 YENEEA come from the germline V gene. CDR3 nucleotides: TGTGCCAGCAGTTTGGGAGCGGAAACGGGGAGCTACGAGCAGTACTTC. Translation gives CASSLGAETGSYEQYF.

The chain joins TRBV19 to TRBJ2-7; a weak D match, TRBD2 (5 bases). The V and J ends lost 6 bases and 2 bases respectively, with 17 bases between them. Germline values: CDR1 LNHDA, CDR2 SQIVND (reference sequence). CDR3 length: 15 amino acids. The CDR3 loop reads CASSASLLGAYEQYF. The CDR3 nucleotides are TGTGCCAGTAGCGCCTCGTTGTTGGGAGCCTACGAGCAGTACTTC.

This rearrangement joins TRBV25-1 to TRBJ2-5; TRBD2 matches 13 bases. The DNA matches TRBJ2-7 better at its end, which makes the J call doubtful. The germline gives CDR1 MGHDK, CDR2 SYGVNS. This CDR3 has 15 amino acids. CDR3 loop: CASSDGTSGAYEQYF. The CDR3 DNA is TGTGCCAGCAGTGACGGGACTAGCGGGGCCTACGAGCAGTACTTC.

The sample holds a few counts of this clone. The chain links TRBV30 to TRBJ2-7; perhaps TRBD1 as D (6 bases). V shed 2 bases and J shed 7 bases, with 12 bases lying between them. The germline gives CDR1 GTSNPN, CDR2 SVGIG (reference sequence). This CDR3 spans 12 amino acids. Written as DNA, the CDR3 is TGTGCCTGGAGTCTGGGGGCGCGGGAGCAGTACTTC. Its protein is CAWSLGAREQYF.

This clone was recorded a few times. The V and J genes are TRBV7-8 and TRBJ2-7; 7 nucleotides line up with TRBD2. Germline CDR1 reads SGHVS; CDR2 reads FQNEAQ. The length of the CDR3 is 13 residues. V lost 6 bases to trimming and J lost 1 base; unmatched junction nucleotides: 3. The CDR3 is CASRGGNSYEQYF. In DNA, the CDR3 is TGTGCCAGCAGGGGGGGGAATTCCTACGAGCAGTACTTC.

This clone was observed many times. This rearrangement joins TRBV6-1 to TRBJ1-5; unclear D gene. The germline V and J ends were trimmed by 2 bases and 2 bases, with 4 bases remaining between them. The CDR3 contains 13 residues. CDR1 and CDR2 from the germline V gene are MNHNS and SASEGT. As DNA, the CDR3 is TGTGCCAGCAGTGAAACCCGCAATCAGCCCCAGCATTTT. Residues: CASSETRNQPQHF.

This clone was seen a handful of times. The chain recombines TRBV10-3 with TRBJ2-3; no clear D gene. Germline loops: CDR1 ENHRY, CDR2 SYGVKD. The CDR3 spans 14 residues. Trimming pared 8 bases from V and 5 bases from J, leaving 17 bases between. This CDR3 is CAIAPQLGLDTQYF. The CDR3 DNA reads TGTGCCATCGCCCCCCAGTTGGGGTTAGATACGCAGTATTTT.

This clone has just a few counts. The chain is built from TRBV29-1 and TRBJ1-1; 9 bases align to TRBD1. With 7 bases clipped from V and 3 bases from J, the junction kept 9 bases outside the gene matches. Germline values: CDR1 SQVTM, CDR2 ANQGSEA. The CDR3 is made up of 14 amino acids. The CDR3 sequence: CSGGQGGLDTEAFF. DNA of the CDR3: TGCAGCGGGGGACAGGGTGGGCTGGACACTGAAGCTTTCTTT.

This clone was observed a few times. The rearrangement uses TRBV19 and TRBJ2-1, with unresolved D. This CDR3 region has 15 residues. From germline, CDR1 is LNHDA and CDR2 SQIVND (reference sequence). Trimming left V 2 bases short and J 5 bases short, with 13 bases between. The CDR3 bases are TGTGCCAGTAGTATAATCCAAATAAACGACAATGAGCAGTTCTTC. This sequence encodes CASSIIQINDNEQFF.

This clone has just a few counts. The gene calls are TRBV19 and TRBJ2-7; 10 bases are shared with TRBD2. The CDR3 contains 16 residues. Germline loops: CDR1 LNHDA, CDR2 SQIVND (reference sequence). V lost 1 base and J lost 3; bases outside the gene matches: 6. CDR3 residues: CASSIGVASGGYEQYF. In DNA form, the CDR3 reads TGTGCCAGTAGTATAGGAGTCGCTAGCGGGGGCTACGAGCAGTACTTC.

This clone was recorded once. The rearrangement links TRBV28 to TRBJ1-5; D gene uncertain. The V end lost 4 bases, the J end lost 4 bases, and 8 bases lay between the germline ends. The CDR3 has 13 residues. Germline V gene lookup returns CDR1 MDHEN and CDR2 SYDVKM. CDR3 coding DNA: TGTGCCAGCAGTTGGCAGTTTAATCAGCCCCAGCATTTT. Translating it yields CASSWQFNQPQHF.

This clone was seen many times. The CDR3 sequence: CASSSRGANVLTF. CDR3 sequence (DNA): TGTGCCAGCAGCTCTCGGGGGGCCAACGTCCTGACTTTC. The chain couples TRBV7-9 to TRBJ2-6; D is undetermined. Germline V gene data show CDR1 as SEHNR and CDR2 as FQNEAQ (reference sequence). The V end was cut by 4 bases, the J end by 4 bases, with 5 bases between. The CDR3 loop spans 13 amino acids.

This clone was found a few times. The CDR3 sequence is CASSLGPLHSYNEQFF. The CDR3 DNA reads as TGCGCCAGCAGCTTGGGACCTCTCCACTCCTACAATGAGCAGTTCTTC. This sequence joins TRBV5-1 and TRBJ2-1; D gene ambiguous. This CDR3 contains 16 residues. Germline loops: CDR1 SGHRS, CDR2 YFSETQ. Trimming pared 0 bases from V and 0 bases from J, leaving 10 bases between.

The rearrangement joins TRBV11-3 to TRBJ2-1; D not resolved. V lost 1 base and J lost 3, with 7 bases in between. CDR1 is SGHNT, CDR2 YENEEA, per germline. The CDR3 is 14 residues long. The CDR3 loop reads CASSLGENYNEQFF. The CDR3 nucleotides read TGTGCCAGCAGCTTAGGAGAAAACTACAATGAGCAGTTCTTC.